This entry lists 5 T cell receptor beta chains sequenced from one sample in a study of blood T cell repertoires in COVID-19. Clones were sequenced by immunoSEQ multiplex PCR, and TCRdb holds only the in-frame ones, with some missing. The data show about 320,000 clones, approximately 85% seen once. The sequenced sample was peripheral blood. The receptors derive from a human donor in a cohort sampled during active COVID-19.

The CDR3 bases are TGTGCCAGCAGCTTAGGGGACAGGGTTTCCAGTCAGCCCCAGCATTTT. Translation gives CASSLGDRVSSQPQHF. The chain combines TRBV7-2 with TRBJ1-5; 9 positions match TRBD1. Germline V lookup: CDR1 SGHTA, CDR2 FQGNSA. V trimming: 1 base; J trimming: 6 bases; junction bases outside the gene matches: 7. The CDR3 length is 16 residues.

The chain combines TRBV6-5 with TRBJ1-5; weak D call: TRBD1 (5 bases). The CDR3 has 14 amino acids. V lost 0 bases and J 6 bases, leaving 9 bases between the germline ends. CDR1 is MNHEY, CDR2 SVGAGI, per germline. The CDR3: CASSYSGVGQPQHF. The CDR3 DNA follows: TGTGCCAGCAGTTACTCAGGGGTGGGTCAGCCCCAGCATTTT.

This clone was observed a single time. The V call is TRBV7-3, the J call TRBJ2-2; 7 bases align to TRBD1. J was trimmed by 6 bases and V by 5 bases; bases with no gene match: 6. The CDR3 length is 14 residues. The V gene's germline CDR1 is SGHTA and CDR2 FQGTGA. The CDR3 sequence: CASSPSQGAGELFF. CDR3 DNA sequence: TGTGCCAGCAGCCCGTCTCAGGGGGCCGGGGAGCTGTTTTTT.

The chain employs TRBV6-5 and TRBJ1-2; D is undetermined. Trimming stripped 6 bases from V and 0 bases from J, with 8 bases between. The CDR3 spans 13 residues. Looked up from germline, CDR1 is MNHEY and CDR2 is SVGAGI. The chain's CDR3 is CASREASNYGYTF. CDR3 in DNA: TGTGCCAGCAGAGAGGCGTCTAACTATGGCTACACCTTC.

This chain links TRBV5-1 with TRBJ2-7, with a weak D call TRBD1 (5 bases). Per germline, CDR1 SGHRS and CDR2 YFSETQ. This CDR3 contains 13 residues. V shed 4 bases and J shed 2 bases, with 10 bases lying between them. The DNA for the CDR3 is TGCGCCAGCAGCGGTGACAGCCCCTACGAGCAGTACTTC. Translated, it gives CASSGDSPYEQYF. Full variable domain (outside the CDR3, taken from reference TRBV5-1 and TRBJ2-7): KAGVTQTPRYLIKTRGQQVTLSCSPISGHRSVSWYQQTPGQGLQFLFEYFSETQRNKGNFPGRFSGRQFSNSRSEMNVSTLELGDSALYLCASSGDSPYEQYFGPGTRLTVT.